This TCR beta chain was captured in a study of tumor-infiltrating lymphocytes in localized non-small cell lung cancer. Study summary: Tumor tissue and non-adjacent uninvolved lung came from each patient. Whole-study findings and limits: Tumor T-cell fraction from TCR sequencing was not associated with recurrence-free survival (p = 0.61).

Details on this clone: The target antigen is unknown.

Clones were read by immunoSEQ multiplex PCR, and TCRdb kept only the in-frame ones, dropping some. The top ten hold 6.5% to 8.5% of the sample, which has approximately 10,000 clones, less than 90% seen once. The sequencing sample was made of lung tumor tissue. The receptor was derived from a human donor with non-small cell lung cancer.

CDR3 DNA sequence: TGTGCCAGCAGCTTGGGGCAGGGCTCCTACGAGCAGTACTTC. Protein: CASSLGQGSYEQYF. This sequence joins TRBV5-4 and TRBJ2-7; the D gene is possibly TRBD1 (5 bases). Germline CDR1 SGHNT, CDR2 YYREEE (reference sequence). V dropped 0 bases and J dropped 0 bases, with 7 bases sitting between them. CDR3 length equals 14 residues.